This T cell receptor (beta chain) was retrieved from a study of Tregs in tolerant kidney transplant recipients. Findings and caveats of the study: Validation in larger populations is needed because few patients were studied. Nucleotide sequences could not be compared across some patients' samples due to primer changes. Biological reproducibility was not directly addressed in this study. Tregs expanded with activated donor B cells seemed most donor-specific.

Remarks on this clone: Its target is unknown.

Assay used: immunoSEQ multiplex PCR; TCRdb lists only in-frame clones, some missing. The sample holds some 80,000 clones; 95% to 98% are singletons and the top ten take over 0.45%. Sequencing used CD4+ T cells from blood, obtained before the transplant. The sequence was obtained from a human donor who received a combined kidney and bone marrow transplant.

Here the CDR3 DNA reads TGTGCCAGCAGTCTGGGACTAGCGGGCGATACGCAGTATTTT. Its translation is CASSLGLAGDTQYF. This chain links TRBV27 with TRBJ2-3; 12 positions match TRBD2. Germline-derived CDR1 and CDR2 are MNHEY and SMNVEV (reference sequence). V dropped 5 bases and J dropped 6; count of bases not matched to a gene: 3. This CDR3 spans 14 amino acids.